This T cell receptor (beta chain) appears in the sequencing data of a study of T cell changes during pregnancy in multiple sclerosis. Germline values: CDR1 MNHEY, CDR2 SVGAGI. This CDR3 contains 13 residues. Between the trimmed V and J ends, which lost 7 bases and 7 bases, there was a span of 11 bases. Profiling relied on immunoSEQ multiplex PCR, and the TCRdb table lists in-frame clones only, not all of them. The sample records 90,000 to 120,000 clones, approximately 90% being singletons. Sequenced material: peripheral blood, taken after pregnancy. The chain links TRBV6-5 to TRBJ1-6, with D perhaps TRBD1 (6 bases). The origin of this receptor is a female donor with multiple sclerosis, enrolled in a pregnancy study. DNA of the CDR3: TGTGCCAGCAAAACAGGGCTGAATTCACCCCTCCACTTT. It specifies CASKTGLNSPLHF.